This T cell receptor beta chain is from a study of regulatory T cells in long-lasting Graves disease. Per germline, CDR1 DFQATT and CDR2 SNEGSKA (reference sequence). CDR3 size: 16 residues. V was shortened by 0 bases and J by 5 bases, with 17 bases between the two germline ends. This clonotype has ten or more counts. iRepertoire HTBI primers and Arm-PCR of CDR3 regions built TCR beta libraries. Each CDR3 protein gets one entry after TCRdb re-called the multiplex PCR reads with MiXCR. The sample consists of roughly 360,000 distinct CDR3 sequences, about 12% of them appearing once. Time point reported: newly diagnosed GD, antithyroid drugs for less than 3 months. After RNA was extracted from PBMCs, the TCR library was made from it. These data were likewise used in another study, on T cells in Graves' hyperthyroidism and ophthalmopathy.

The rearrangement links TRBV20-1 to TRBJ2-1, with unresolved D. The clonotype comes from a woman under 30 with Graves disease. The sequences come from peripheral blood mononuclear cells (PBMCs), collected at new diagnosis, from a patient treated with antithyroid drugs. The CDR3 loop is CSARDPFGDTNNEQFF. The DNA of the CDR3 is TGCAGTGCTAGAGATCCTTTCGGTGACACCAACAATGAGCAGTTCTTC.